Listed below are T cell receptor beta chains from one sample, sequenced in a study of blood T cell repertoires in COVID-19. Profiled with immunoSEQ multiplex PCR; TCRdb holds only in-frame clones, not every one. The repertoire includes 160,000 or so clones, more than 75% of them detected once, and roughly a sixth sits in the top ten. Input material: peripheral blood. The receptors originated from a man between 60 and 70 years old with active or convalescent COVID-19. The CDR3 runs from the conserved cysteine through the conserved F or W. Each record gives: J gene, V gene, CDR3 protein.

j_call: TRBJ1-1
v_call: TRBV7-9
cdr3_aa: CASSLDALQTNTEAFF

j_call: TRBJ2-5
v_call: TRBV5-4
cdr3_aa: CASSLTSYQETQYF

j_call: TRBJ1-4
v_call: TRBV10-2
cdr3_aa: CASSARNEKLFF

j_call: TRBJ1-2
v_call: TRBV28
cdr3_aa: CASSLRSGYTF

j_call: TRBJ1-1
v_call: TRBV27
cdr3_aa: CASSPGNRYTEAFF

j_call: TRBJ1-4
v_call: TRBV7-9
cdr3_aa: CASSLEQGNRKLFF

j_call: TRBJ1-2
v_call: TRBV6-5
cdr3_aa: CASSYSYGGEYGYTF

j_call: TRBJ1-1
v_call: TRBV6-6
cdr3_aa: CASSPGQDLNTEAFF

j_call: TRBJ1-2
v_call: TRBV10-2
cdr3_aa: CASSNRDRGTNYGYTF

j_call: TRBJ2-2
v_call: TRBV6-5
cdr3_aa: CASFRQGRTGELFF

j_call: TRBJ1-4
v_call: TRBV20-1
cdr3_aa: CSASYSEKLFF

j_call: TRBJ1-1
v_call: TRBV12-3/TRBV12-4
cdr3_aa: CASSWVSGTEAFF

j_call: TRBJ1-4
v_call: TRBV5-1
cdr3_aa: CASGSGATNEKLFF

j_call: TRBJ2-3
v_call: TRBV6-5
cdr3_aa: CASSYRTAGTDTQYF

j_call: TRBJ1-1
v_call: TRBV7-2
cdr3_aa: CASSLGGGLIAFF

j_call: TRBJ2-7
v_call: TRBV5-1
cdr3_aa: CASSLGVPAAEQYF

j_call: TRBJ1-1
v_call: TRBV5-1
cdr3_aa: CASSLSGAHTEAFF

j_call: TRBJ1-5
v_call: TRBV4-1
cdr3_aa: CASSQEGTGLQPQHF

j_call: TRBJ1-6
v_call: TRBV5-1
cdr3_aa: CASSIGQGTSPLHF

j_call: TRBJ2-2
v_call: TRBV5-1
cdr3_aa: CASSLRQGTSGGPGELFF

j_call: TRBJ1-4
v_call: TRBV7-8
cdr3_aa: CASSLVGPGRKKLFF

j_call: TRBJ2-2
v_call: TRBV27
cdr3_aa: CASSFNGNTGELFF

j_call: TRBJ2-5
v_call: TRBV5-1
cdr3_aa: CASSWGGETQYF

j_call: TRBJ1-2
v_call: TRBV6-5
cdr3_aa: CASSYDQGLGYGYTF

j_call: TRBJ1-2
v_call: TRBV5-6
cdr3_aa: CASRRGQAQTGGYTF

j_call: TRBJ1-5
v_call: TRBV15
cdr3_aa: CATSRDPGTSLSPQHF

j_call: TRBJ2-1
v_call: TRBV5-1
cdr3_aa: CASSSGQGSYNEQFF

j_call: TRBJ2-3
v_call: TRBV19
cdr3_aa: CASRTGSSDTQYF

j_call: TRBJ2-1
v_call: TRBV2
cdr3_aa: CASSPGQGFYNEQFF

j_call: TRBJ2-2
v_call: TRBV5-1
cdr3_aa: CASSWGTSGRTGELFF

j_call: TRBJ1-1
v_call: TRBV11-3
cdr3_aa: CASSSTFHRKVNTEAFF

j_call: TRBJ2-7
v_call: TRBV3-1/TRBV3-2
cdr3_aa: CASSPYGREAEGEQYF

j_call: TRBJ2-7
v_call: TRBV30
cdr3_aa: CAWSTTSGRRYF

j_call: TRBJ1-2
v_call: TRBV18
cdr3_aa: CASSPGQTAKGYTF

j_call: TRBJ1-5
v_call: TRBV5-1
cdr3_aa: CASSPQPTGGGNQPQHF

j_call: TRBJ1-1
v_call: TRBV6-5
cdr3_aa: CASSYSGEAFF

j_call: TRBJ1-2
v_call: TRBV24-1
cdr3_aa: CATSDLGRVYGYTF

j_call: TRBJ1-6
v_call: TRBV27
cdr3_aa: CASSDRGRGLSYNSPLHF

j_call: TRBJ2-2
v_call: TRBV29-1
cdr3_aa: CSIWRDGTGELFF

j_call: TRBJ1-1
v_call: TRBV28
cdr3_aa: CASIRDTEAFF

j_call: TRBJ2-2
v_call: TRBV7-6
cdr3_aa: CASSYSGTNTGELFF